This T cell receptor (beta chain) was identified during a study of regulatory T cells in long-lasting Graves disease. Assembly of TCR beta libraries relied on iRepertoire HTBI primers together with Arm-PCR of CDR3 regions. TCRdb passed the multiplex PCR reads through MiXCR, listing each CDR3 protein once. This repertoire shows around 420,000 distinct CDR3 sequences, 15% to 19% found once; its top ten account for about a fifth. In this sample, this clonotype turned up a few times. Time point meaning: newly diagnosed GD, antithyroid drugs for less than 3 months. The authors made the TCR library using RNA they extracted from PBMCs. Between the trimmed V and J ends, which lost 5 bases and 2 bases, there was a span of 13 bases. The CDR3 has 15 amino acids. Germline CDR1 is SEHNR and CDR2 is FQNEAQ (reference sequence).

Sample: peripheral blood mononuclear cells (PBMCs), taken at new diagnosis, from a patient treated with antithyroid drugs. The chain combines TRBV7-9 with TRBJ2-1; TRBD2 might be the D (5 bases). The origin of this receptor is a female donor with Graves disease. The CDR3 DNA reads TGTGCCAGCAGCCAGGACTGGCCGACCTACAATGAGCAGTTCTTC. This translates into CASSQDWPTYNEQFF.